This is a list of T cell receptor beta chains from one sample in a study of cytomegalovirus exposure and HLA in healthy donors. Assay used: immunoSEQ multiplex PCR; TCRdb lists only in-frame clones, some missing. The sample carries some 130,000 clones, 77% recorded once. The sequencing input was PBMCs. These receptors were obtained from a male donor in good health and CMV-seronegative. Both conserved end residues are part of each CDR3. The D gene is left open where the match is weak. For some rows the clone size is stated as once, few or many, or as a class when expanded; others skip it.

d_call: -; v_call: TRBV18; j_call: TRBJ2-7; clone_size: many; cdr3_aa: CASSTTGGNYEQYF; cdr3_nt: TGTGCCAGCTCAACTACTGGGGGGAACTACGAGCAGTACTTC
d_call: TRBD1; v_call: TRBV29-1; j_call: TRBJ2-7; clone_size: -; cdr3_aa: CSVGGQGFEQYF; cdr3_nt: TGCAGCGTTGGCGGACAGGGTTTCGAGCAGTACTTC
d_call: TRBD1; v_call: TRBV6-6; j_call: TRBJ1-2; clone_size: -; cdr3_aa: CASRSSGQGAYGYTF; cdr3_nt: TGTGCCAGCAGAAGTTCGGGACAGGGGGCCTATGGCTACACCTTC
d_call: -; v_call: TRBV30; j_call: TRBJ1-2; clone_size: -; cdr3_aa: CAWSAAGRGANYGYTF; cdr3_nt: TGTGCCTGGAGTGCAGCGGGGAGGGGAGCTAACTATGGCTACACCTTC
d_call: -; v_call: TRBV9; j_call: TRBJ2-1; clone_size: -; cdr3_aa: CASSQLGFNEQFF; cdr3_nt: TGTGCCAGCAGCCAGTTGGGCTTCAATGAGCAGTTCTTC
d_call: TRBD1; v_call: TRBV19; j_call: TRBJ1-4; clone_size: -; cdr3_aa: CASSPRQGPNEKLFF; cdr3_nt: TGTGCCAGTAGTCCACGACAGGGTCCTAATGAAAAACTGTTTTTT
d_call: TRBD2; v_call: TRBV6-1; j_call: TRBJ2-2; clone_size: once; cdr3_aa: CASSEAGDPNTGELFF; cdr3_nt: TGTGCCAGCAGTGAGGCGGGGGACCCGAACACCGGGGAGCTGTTTTTT
d_call: -; v_call: TRBV11-2; j_call: TRBJ2-7; clone_size: -; cdr3_aa: CASSLARPYEQYF; cdr3_nt: TGTGCCAGCAGCTTAGCGAGGCCCTACGAGCAGTACTTC
d_call: -; v_call: TRBV27; j_call: TRBJ2-7; clone_size: -; cdr3_aa: CASSLDYTFYEQYF; cdr3_nt: TGTGCCAGCAGCCTCGACTACACCTTCTACGAGCAGTACTTC
d_call: -; v_call: TRBV10-3; j_call: TRBJ1-2; clone_size: -; cdr3_aa: CAITPSGISDYGYTF; cdr3_nt: TGTGCCATCACCCCTTCGGGGATCTCGGACTATGGCTACACCTTC
d_call: TRBD2; v_call: TRBV2; j_call: TRBJ2-7; clone_size: -; cdr3_aa: CASSEPTSGAYEQYF; cdr3_nt: TGTGCCAGCAGTGAGCCGACTAGCGGAGCCTACGAGCAGTACTTC